This entry concerns a single TCR beta chain. This record belongs to a study of blood T cell repertoires in COVID-19. At the level of the study: The origin of the acute and convalescent COVID-19 samples was the United States, Italy and Spain. T cells, B-cell-depleted T cells, or PBMCs provided the cDNA or gDNA that served as material.

While infection was still active, Seattle patients were enrolled and then followed longitudinally. In the authors' workflow: It was from reference gene primer amplification that nucleated cell counts were estimated. The protocol was immunoSEQ multiplex PCR, while the TCRdb copy is restricted to in-frame clones and leaves out a portion. V and J calls plus clone size are reproduced from that table; the DNA served to infer D and trimming. Among about 200,000 clones listed, about 81% were seen once. The material sequenced was peripheral blood. The origin of this receptor is a woman older than 75 with COVID-19, enrolled during active disease.

The CDR3 loop reads CASSSLGTDTQYF. CDR3 bases: TGTGCCAGCAGTTCCCTCGGCACAGATACGCAGTATTTT. V gene TRBV27 combines with J gene TRBJ2-3; D remains ambiguous. Germline CDR1 and CDR2: MNHEY and SMNVEV (reference sequence). The CDR3 is 13 residues long. V was shortened by 4 bases and J by 1 base, with 6 bases between the two germline ends.